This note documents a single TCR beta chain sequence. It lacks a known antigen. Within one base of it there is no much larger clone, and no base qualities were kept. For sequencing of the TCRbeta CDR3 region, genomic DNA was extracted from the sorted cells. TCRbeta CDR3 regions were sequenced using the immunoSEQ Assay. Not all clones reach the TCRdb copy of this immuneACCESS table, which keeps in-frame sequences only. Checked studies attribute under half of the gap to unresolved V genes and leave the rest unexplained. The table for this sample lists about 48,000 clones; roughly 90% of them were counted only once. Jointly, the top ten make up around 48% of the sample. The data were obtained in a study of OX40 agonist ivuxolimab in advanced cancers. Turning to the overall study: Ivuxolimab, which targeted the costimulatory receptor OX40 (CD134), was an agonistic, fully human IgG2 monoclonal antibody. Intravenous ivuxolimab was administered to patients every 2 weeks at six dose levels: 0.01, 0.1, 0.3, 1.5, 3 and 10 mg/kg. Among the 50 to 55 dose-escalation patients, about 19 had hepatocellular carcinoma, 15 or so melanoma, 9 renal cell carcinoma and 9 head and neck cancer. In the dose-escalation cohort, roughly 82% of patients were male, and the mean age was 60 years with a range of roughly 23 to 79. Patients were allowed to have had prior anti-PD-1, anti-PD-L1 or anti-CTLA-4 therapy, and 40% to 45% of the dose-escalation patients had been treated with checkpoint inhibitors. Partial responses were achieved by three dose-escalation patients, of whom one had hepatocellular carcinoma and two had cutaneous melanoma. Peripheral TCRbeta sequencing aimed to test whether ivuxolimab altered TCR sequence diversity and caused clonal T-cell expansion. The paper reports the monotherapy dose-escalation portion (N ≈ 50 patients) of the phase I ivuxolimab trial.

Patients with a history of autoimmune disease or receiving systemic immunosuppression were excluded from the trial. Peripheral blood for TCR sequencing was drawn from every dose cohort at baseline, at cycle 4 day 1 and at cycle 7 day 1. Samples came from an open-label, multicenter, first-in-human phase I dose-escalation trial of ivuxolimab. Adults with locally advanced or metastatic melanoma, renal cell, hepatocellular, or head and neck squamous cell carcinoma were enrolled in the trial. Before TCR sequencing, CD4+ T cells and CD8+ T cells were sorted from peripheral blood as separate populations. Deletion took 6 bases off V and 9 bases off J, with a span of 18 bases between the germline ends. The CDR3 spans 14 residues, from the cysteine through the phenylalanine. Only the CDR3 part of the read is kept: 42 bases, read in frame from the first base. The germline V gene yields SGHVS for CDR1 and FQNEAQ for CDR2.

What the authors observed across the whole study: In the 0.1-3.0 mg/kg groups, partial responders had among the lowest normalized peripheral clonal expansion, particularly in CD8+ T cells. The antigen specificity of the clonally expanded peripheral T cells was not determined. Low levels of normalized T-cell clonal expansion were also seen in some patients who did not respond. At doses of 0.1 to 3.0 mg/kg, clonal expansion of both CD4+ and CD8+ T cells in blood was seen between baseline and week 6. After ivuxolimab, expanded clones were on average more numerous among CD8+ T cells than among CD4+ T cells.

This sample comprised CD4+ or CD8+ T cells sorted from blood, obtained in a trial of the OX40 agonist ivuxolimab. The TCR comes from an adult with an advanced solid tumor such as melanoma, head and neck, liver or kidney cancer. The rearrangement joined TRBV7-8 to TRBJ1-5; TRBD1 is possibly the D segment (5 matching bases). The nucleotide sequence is TGTGCCAGCAGACCGGGCAGGGAGGGGCGGCCCCAGCATTTT. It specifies CASRPGREGRPQHF.